This TCR beta chain was observed in a study of beta chain features in type 1 diabetes. Overall study context: The number of sorted cells examined across all samples was around 99 million. Findings and caveats of the study: Across all four CD4+ subsets, people with type 1 diabetes showed modestly shorter TCRB CDR3s. A closer apparent resemblance between naive, central memory and Treg TCRB repertoires was seen in patients than in healthy donors. Overrepresentation of cells with high TCR expression could result from cDNA sequencing.

The CDR3 runs 14 residues. CDR1 and CDR2 from the germline V gene are SGHNT and YYREEE (reference sequence). V shed 4 bases and J shed 2 bases, with 11 bases lying between them. As regards this clone: What it binds is unknown.

What was sequenced were expressed TCRB transcripts, since all of the isolated RNA had been reverse transcribed. The read count averaged around 3.6 million across naive, central memory and regulatory T cell samples. Here immunoSEQ multiplex PCR was the method, and the copy in TCRdb shows in-frame clones only, minus some. The sample holds some 130,000 clones, 9% seen once. The clonotype originates from a young man with type 1 diabetes. The rearrangement joins TRBV5-4 to TRBJ2-3; possible D gene TRBD2, 5 bases. Sequenced input: central memory CD4+ T cells from blood. The CDR3 DNA is TGTGCCAGCAGCGCGGACTGGAACACAGATACGCAGTATTTT. Translation: CASSADWNTDTQYF.